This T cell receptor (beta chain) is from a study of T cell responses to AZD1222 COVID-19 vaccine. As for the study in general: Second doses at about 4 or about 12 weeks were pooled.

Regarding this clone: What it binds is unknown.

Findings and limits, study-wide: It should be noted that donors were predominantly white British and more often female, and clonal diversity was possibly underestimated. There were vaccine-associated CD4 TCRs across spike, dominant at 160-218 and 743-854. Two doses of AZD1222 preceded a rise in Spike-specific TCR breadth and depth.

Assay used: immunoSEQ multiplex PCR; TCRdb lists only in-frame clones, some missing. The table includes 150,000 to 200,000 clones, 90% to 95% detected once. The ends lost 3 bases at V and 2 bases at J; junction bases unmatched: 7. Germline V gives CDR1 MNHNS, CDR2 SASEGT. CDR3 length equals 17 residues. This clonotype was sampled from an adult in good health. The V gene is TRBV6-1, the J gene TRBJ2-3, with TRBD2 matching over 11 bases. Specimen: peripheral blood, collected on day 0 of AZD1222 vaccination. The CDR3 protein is CASSDSGRVHHTDTQYF. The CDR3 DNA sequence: TGTGCCAGCAGTGATAGCGGGAGGGTACATCACACAGATACGCAGTATTTT.